These T cell receptor beta chains were read from a single sample in a study of T cell responses to AZD1222 COVID-19 vaccine. The protocol was immunoSEQ multiplex PCR, while the TCRdb copy is restricted to in-frame clones and leaves out a portion. The sample shows approximately 140,000 clones, 94% of them seen only once. The sequences come from peripheral blood, collected on day 0 of AZD1222 vaccination. The receptors originated from an adult in good health. Both conserved end residues are part of each CDR3. A D gene is named only where the DNA matches it firmly. Expanded clones get a size class; other rows say once, few or many, or leave the size out.

V	size	J	D	CDR3	DNA
TRBV6-1	NA	TRBJ1-2	NA	CASSEDGAYGYTF	TGTGCCAGCAGTGAGGACGGGGCTTATGGCTACACCTTC
TRBV21-1	NA	TRBJ1-1	NA	CASSIDLTNTEAFF	TGTGCCAGCAGCATAGACCTTACCAACACTGAAGCTTTCTTT
TRBV10-3	NA	TRBJ2-1	TRBD2	CAISGTSGGTNEQFF	TGTGCCATCAGTGGGACTAGCGGGGGGACTAATGAGCAGTTCTTC
TRBV5-1	NA	TRBJ1-3	NA	CASSPDSLASGNTIYF	TGCGCCAGCAGCCCTGACAGCCTAGCCTCTGGAAACACCATATATTTT
TRBV30	NA	TRBJ1-2	NA	CAWSLQHPGGYTF	TGTGCCTGGAGTTTACAGCACCCGGGGGGCTACACCTTC
TRBV5-1	NA	TRBJ2-3	NA	CASSMGQQGGTDTQYF	TGCGCCAGCAGTATGGGCCAACAGGGTGGCACAGATACGCAGTATTTT
TRBV2	NA	TRBJ1-2	NA	CASSEGGRGYTF	TGTGCCAGCAGTGAGGGAGGGCGAGGCTACACCTTC
TRBV30	NA	TRBJ1-1	NA	CAWSLWPMNTEAFF	TGTGCCTGGAGTCTTTGGCCCATGAACACTGAAGCTTTCTTT
TRBV28	once	TRBJ2-1	TRBD2	CASSPTGTSGKNEQFF	TGTGCCAGCAGTCCTACCGGGACTAGCGGGAAGAATGAGCAGTTCTTC
TRBV29-1	few	TRBJ1-1	NA	CSADGPNTEAFF	TGCAGCGCCGACGGTCCGAACACTGAAGCTTTCTTT
TRBV7-2	NA	TRBJ2-1	TRBD2	CASSLGGTISYNEQFF	TGTGCCAGCAGCTTAGGTGGGACTATCTCCTACAATGAGCAGTTCTTC
TRBV6-5	few	TRBJ1-6	TRBD1	CASSYSGTGNSPLHF	TGTGCCAGCAGTTACTCCGGGACAGGGAATTCACCCCTCCACTTT
TRBV7-9	NA	TRBJ1-4	NA	CASSSGVPSGLELFF	TGTGCCAGCAGCTCCGGGGTTCCCTCTGGCTTAGAACTGTTTTTT
TRBV15	NA	TRBJ1-1	TRBD1	CATSTIPGQGAGDAEAFF	TGTGCCACCAGCACAATACCGGGACAGGGGGCGGGGGATGCTGAAGCTTTCTTT
TRBV19	once	TRBJ2-2	TRBD2	CASSPTGTSNTGELFF	TGTGCCAGTAGTCCCACCGGGACTAGTAACACCGGGGAGCTGTTTTTT
TRBV7-9	NA	TRBJ2-1	TRBD2	CASSLGTSEHNEQFF	TGTGCCAGCAGCTTAGGGACTAGCGAACACAATGAGCAGTTCTTC
TRBV3-1/TRBV3-2	NA	TRBJ2-2	TRBD1	CASSQRQGSGELFF	TGTGCCAGCAGCCAGAGACAGGGTTCCGGGGAGCTGTTTTTT
TRBV7-9	NA	TRBJ1-5	NA	CASSLPGDSNQPQHF	TGTGCCAGCAGCTTACCGGGGGATAGCAATCAGCCCCAGCATTTT
TRBV21-1	NA	TRBJ1-1	NA	CASSNLQGVEGTEAFF	TGTGCCAGCAGCAATCTACAGGGGGTGGAGGGCACTGAAGCTTTCTTT
TRBV12-3/TRBV12-4	NA	TRBJ2-5	TRBD1	CASSLNRGETQYF	TGTGCCAGCAGTTTGAACAGGGGTGAGACCCAGTACTTC
TRBV6-5	NA	TRBJ1-2	TRBD1	CASSYHGQGGYTF	TGTGCCAGCAGTTATCACGGACAGGGTGGCTACACCTTC
TRBV6-6	NA	TRBJ2-1	NA	CAARRDNEQFF	TGTGCCGCCCGCCGGGACAATGAGCAGTTCTTC
TRBV19	NA	TRBJ1-2	TRBD1	CASSMQGDYGYTF	TGTGCCAGTAGTATGCAGGGGGACTATGGCTACACCTTC
TRBV6-5	once	TRBJ2-3	NA	CASSYSGSDTQYF	TGTGCCAGCAGTTACTCCGGGTCAGATACGCAGTATTTT
TRBV19	NA	TRBJ1-5	NA	CASTHLFAANQPQHF	TGTGCCAGTACCCACCTATTCGCCGCCAATCAGCCCCAGCATTTT
TRBV2	once	TRBJ1-2	NA	CASSELGREGIGYTF	TGTGCCAGCAGTGAACTGGGCAGGGAAGGTATAGGCTACACCTTC
TRBV10-3	few	TRBJ1-2	NA	CAILLSRGVGASYGYTF	TGTGCCATCTTATTATCTCGTGGGGTGGGGGCCTCCTATGGCTACACCTTC
TRBV19	NA	TRBJ1-5	NA	CASSIGGLGNQPQHF	TGTGCCAGTAGTATTGGGGGGTTGGGCAATCAGCCCCAGCATTTT
TRBV7-2	NA	TRBJ2-5	NA	CASSLDRPGVGTQYF	TGTGCCAGCAGCTTAGATCGCCCAGGAGTAGGGACCCAGTACTTC
TRBV30	once	TRBJ1-4	NA	CAWSVNWPATNEKLFF	TGTGCCTGGAGTGTAAATTGGCCAGCAACTAATGAAAAACTGTTTTTT
TRBV10-2	NA	TRBJ1-2	NA	CASSDWTNYGYTF	TGCGCCAGCAGTGACTGGACAAACTATGGCTACACCTTC
TRBV3-1/TRBV3-2	NA	TRBJ2-5	TRBD2	CASSLKPILAGGGETQYF	TGTGCCAGCAGCCTCAAGCCCATCCTAGCGGGAGGCGGAGAGACCCAGTACTTC
TRBV7-6	NA	TRBJ1-2	NA	CASSLSGHPTYGYTF	TGTGCCAGCAGCTTATCAGGGCACCCTACCTATGGCTACACCTTC
TRBV3-1/TRBV3-2	NA	TRBJ1-5	NA	CASSQVSGSNQPQHF	TGTGCCAGCAGCCAAGTTTCCGGTTCCAATCAGCCCCAGCATTTT
TRBV29-1	NA	TRBJ1-1	NA	CSVEITEAFF	TGCAGCGTTGAAATCACAGAAGCTTTCTTT
TRBV28	NA	TRBJ1-5	NA	CASSFGPGRNQPQHF	NA
TRBV19	NA	TRBJ2-3	NA	CASSIPGARGTDTQYF	TGTGCCAGTAGTATTCCGGGGGCGCGCGGCACAGATACGCAGTATTTT
TRBV19	NA	TRBJ1-1	NA	CASSMGQKNTEAFF	TGTGCCAGTAGTATGGGGCAAAAGAACACTGAAGCTTTCTTT
TRBV6-6	NA	TRBJ2-2	NA	CASSSQFGELFF	TGTGCCAGCAGTTCGCAGTTCGGGGAGCTGTTTTTT
TRBV15	NA	TRBJ2-5	NA	CATKRVETQYF	TGTGCCACCAAAAGGGTAGAGACCCAGTACTTC
TRBV5-4	once	TRBJ2-2	TRBD2	CASGRWVAGGPGTGELFF	TGTGCCAGCGGTCGATGGGTAGCGGGGGGGCCGGGCACCGGGGAGCTGTTTTTT
TRBV28	NA	TRBJ1-3	NA	CASSLLAGAKIVGNTIYF	TGTGCCAGCAGTTTATTAGCGGGGGCTAAAATTGTTGGAAACACCATATATTTT
TRBV6-2/TRBV6-3	NA	TRBJ2-5	TRBD2	CASSSLTTPGLDQETQYF	TGTGCCAGCAGTTCTCTCACAACACCGGGACTAGACCAAGAGACCCAGTACTTC
TRBV11-2	NA	TRBJ1-5	NA	CASSPGGLDSNQPQHF	TGTGCCAGCAGCCCCGGAGGGCTTGATAGCAATCAGCCCCAGCATTTT
TRBV19	NA	TRBJ2-5	NA	CASSMPRQETQYF	TGTGCCAGTAGTATGCCCAGACAAGAGACCCAGTACTTC
TRBV28	NA	TRBJ1-5	TRBD1	CASSQRTGAYSNQPQHF	TGTGCCAGCAGCCAACGAACAGGGGCGTATAGCAATCAGCCCCAGCATTTT
TRBV20-1	NA	TRBJ1-1	NA	CSARWRAEAFF	TGCAGTGCTAGGTGGAGGGCTGAAGCTTTCTTT
TRBV28	NA	TRBJ1-6	NA	CASSLYGESPLHF	TGTGCCAGCAGTTTATACGGGGAATCACCCCTCCACTTT
TRBV28	NA	TRBJ2-5	NA	CASRQAGEPQETQYF	TGTGCCAGCAGGCAGGCCGGGGAGCCCCAAGAGACCCAGTACTTC
TRBV6-2/TRBV6-3	NA	TRBJ2-1	NA	CASSLSSIGSYNEQFF	TGTGCCAGCAGTCTTAGCAGCATAGGATCCTACAATGAGCAGTTCTTC
TRBV27	NA	TRBJ1-2	NA	CASSFNRGYGYTF	TGTGCCAGCAGTTTTAACCGAGGCTATGGCTACACCTTC
TRBV7-7	NA	TRBJ2-2	TRBD1	CASSLDRGNTGELFF	TGTGCCAGCAGCCTGGACAGGGGGAACACCGGGGAGCTGTTTTTT
TRBV29-1	NA	TRBJ1-2	NA	CSVDWGYTF	TGCAGCGTTGATTGGGGCTACACCTTC
TRBV19	NA	TRBJ2-3	NA	CASSIGTLSATSTDTQYF	TGTGCCAGTAGTATAGGGACACTGAGCGCTACTAGCACAGATACGCAGTATTTT
TRBV27	NA	TRBJ2-1	TRBD1	CASSIDRGIFSEQFF	TGTGCCAGCAGTATTGACAGGGGGATCTTTTCTGAGCAGTTCTTC
TRBV3-1/TRBV3-2	NA	TRBJ2-1	NA	CASSHPGPYNEQFF	TGTGCCAGCAGCCACCCGGGACCCTACAATGAGCAGTTCTTC
TRBV11-1	NA	TRBJ2-1	TRBD2	CASSRGTSGKRNEQFF	TGTGCCAGCAGCCGCGGGACTAGCGGGAAACGGAATGAGCAGTTCTTC
TRBV7-6	NA	TRBJ2-1	TRBD1	CASSLKLRTGGAYNEQFF	TGTGCCAGCAGCTTAAAACTTCGGACAGGGGGCGCCTACAATGAGCAGTTCTTC
TRBV5-6	NA	TRBJ2-2	NA	CASRFKGSGELFF	TGTGCCAGCAGGTTTAAGGGTTCCGGGGAGCTGTTTTTT
TRBV4-2	NA	TRBJ1-6	TRBD1	CASSRYRGVSYNSPLHF	TGTGCCAGCAGCCGCTACAGGGGGGTCTCCTATAATTCACCCCTCCACTTT